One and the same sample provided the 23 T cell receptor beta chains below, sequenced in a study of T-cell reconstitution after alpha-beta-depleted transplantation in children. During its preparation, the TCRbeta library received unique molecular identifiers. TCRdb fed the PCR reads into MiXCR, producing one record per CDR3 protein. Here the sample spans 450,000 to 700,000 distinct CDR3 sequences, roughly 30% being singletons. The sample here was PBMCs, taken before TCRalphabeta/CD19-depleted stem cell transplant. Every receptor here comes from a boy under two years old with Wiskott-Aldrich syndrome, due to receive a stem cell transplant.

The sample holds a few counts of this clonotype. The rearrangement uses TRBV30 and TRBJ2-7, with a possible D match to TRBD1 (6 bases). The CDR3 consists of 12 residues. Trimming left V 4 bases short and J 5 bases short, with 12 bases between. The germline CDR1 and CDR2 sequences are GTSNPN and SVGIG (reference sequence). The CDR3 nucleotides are TGTGCCTGGAAAGGGGGAGCCCACGAGCAGTACTTC. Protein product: CAWKGGAHEQYF.

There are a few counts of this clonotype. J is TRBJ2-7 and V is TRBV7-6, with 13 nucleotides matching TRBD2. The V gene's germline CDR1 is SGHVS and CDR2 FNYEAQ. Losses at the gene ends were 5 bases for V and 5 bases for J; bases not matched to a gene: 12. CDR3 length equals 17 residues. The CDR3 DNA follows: TGTGCCAGCAGCATTATCCTCCCGGGACTAGCGGGAAACGAGCAGTACTTC. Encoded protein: CASSIILPGLAGNEQYF.

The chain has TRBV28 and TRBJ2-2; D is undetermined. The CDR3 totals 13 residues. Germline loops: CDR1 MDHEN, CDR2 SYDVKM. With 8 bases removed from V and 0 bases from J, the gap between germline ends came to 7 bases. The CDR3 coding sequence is TGTGCCAGCGCTCGGGCGAACACCGGGGAGCTGTTTTTT. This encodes CASARANTGELFF.

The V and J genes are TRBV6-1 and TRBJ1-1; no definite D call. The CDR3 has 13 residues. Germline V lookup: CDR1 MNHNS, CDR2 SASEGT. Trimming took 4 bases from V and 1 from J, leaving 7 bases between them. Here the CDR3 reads CASSVQRNTEAFF. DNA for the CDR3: TGTGCCAGCAGTGTTCAGAGGAACACTGAAGCTTTCTTT.

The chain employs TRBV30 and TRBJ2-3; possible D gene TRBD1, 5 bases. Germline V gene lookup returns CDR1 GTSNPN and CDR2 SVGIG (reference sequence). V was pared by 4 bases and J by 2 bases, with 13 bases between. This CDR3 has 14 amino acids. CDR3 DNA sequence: TGTGCCTGGAACGGCAGGGAATTCACAGATACGCAGTATTTT. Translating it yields CAWNGREFTDTQYF.

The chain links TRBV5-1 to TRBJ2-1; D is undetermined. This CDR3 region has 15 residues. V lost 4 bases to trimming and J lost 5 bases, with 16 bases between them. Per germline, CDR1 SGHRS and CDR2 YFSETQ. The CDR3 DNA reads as TGCGCCAGCAGCCTCCGCGTGACGGCGGACAATGAGCAGTTCTTC. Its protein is CASSLRVTADNEQFF.

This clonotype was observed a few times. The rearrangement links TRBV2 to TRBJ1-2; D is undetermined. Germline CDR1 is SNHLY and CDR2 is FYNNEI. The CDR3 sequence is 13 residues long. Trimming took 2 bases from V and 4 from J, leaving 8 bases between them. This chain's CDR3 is CASSERPVYGYTF. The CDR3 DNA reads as TGTGCCAGCAGTGAACGGCCTGTCTATGGCTACACCTTC.

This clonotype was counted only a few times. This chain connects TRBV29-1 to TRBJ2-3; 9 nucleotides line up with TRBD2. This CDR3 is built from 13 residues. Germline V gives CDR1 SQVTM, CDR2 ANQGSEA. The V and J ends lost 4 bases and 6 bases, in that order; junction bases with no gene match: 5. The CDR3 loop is CSVGASGMDTQYF. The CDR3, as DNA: TGCAGCGTTGGGGCTAGCGGGATGGATACGCAGTATTTT.

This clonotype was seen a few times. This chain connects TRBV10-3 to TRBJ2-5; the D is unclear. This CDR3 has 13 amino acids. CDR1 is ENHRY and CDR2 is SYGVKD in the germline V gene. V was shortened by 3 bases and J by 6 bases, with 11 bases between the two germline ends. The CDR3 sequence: CAISDSGIQTQYF. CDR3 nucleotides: TGTGCCATCAGTGACAGTGGTATTCAGACCCAGTACTTC.

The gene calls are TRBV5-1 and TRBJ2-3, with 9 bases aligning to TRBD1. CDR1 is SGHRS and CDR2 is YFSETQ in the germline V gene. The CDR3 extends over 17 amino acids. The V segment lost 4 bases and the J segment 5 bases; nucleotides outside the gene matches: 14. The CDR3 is CASSEGQGVTTRDTQYF. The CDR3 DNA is TGCGCCAGCAGCGAGGGACAGGGTGTGACGACTAGAGATACGCAGTATTTT. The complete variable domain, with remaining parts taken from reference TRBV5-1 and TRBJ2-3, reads KAGVTQTPRYLIKTRGQQVTLSCSPISGHRSVSWYQQTPGQGLQFLFEYFSETQRNKGNFPGRFSGRQFSNSRSEMNVSTLELGDSALYLCASSEGQGVTTRDTQYFGPGTRLTVL.

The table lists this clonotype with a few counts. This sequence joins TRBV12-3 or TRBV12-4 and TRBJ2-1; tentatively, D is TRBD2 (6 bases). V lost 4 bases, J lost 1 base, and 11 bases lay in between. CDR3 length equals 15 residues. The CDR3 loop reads CASSSREVSYNEQFF. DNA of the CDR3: TGTGCCAGCAGTTCGAGGGAGGTATCCTACAATGAGCAGTTCTTC.

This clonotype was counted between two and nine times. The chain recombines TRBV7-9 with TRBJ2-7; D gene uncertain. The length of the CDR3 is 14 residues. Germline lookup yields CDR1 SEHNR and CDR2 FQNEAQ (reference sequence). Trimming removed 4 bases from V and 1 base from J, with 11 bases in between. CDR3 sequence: CASSSRDGSYEQYF. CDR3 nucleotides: TGTGCCAGCAGCTCGAGAGACGGTTCCTACGAGCAGTACTTC.

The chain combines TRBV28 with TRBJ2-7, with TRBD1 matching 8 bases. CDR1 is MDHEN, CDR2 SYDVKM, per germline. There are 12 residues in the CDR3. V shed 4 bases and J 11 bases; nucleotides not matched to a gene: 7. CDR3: CASSSQGQGKYF. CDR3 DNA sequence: TGTGCCAGCAGTTCCCAAGGACAGGGAAAGTACTTC.

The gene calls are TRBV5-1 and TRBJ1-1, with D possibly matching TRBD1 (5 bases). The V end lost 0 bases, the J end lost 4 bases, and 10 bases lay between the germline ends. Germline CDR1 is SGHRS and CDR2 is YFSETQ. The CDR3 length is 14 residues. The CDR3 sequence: CASSLVSGGTEAFF. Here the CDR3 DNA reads TGCGCCAGCAGCTTGGTTTCGGGGGGCACTGAAGCTTTCTTT.

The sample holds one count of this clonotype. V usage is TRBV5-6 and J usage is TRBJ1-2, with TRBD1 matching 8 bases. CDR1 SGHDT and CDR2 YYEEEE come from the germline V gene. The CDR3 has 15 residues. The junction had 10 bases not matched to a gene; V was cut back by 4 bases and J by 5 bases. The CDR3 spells CASSRRTGLKYGYTF. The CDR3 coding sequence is TGTGCCAGCAGCCGTCGGACAGGGCTCAAGTATGGCTACACCTTC.

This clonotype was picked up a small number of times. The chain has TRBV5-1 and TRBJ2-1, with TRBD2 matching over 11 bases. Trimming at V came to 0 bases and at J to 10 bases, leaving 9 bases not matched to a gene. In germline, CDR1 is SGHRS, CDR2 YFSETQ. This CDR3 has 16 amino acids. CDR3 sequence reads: CASSLVVAGGPNEQFF. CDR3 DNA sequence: TGCGCCAGCAGCTTGGTTGTAGCGGGAGGGCCCAACGAGCAGTTCTTC.

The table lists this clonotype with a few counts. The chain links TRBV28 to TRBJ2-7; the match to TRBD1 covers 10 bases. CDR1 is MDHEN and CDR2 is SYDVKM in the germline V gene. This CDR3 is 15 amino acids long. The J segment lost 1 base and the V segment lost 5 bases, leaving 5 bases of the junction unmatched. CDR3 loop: CASSVPGQGSYEQYF. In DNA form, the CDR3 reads TGTGCCAGCAGTGTTCCGGGACAGGGGTCCTACGAGCAGTACTTC.

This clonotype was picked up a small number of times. CDR3 nucleotide sequence: TGCGCCAGCAGCTTAGCAGTGCGCTATGGCTACACCTTC. Translation: CASSLAVRYGYTF. The chain links TRBV5-1 to TRBJ1-2; D gene ambiguous. This CDR3 spans 13 amino acids. Germline CDR1 and CDR2: SGHRS and YFSETQ. V lost 2 bases and J lost 4, with 9 bases in between. Combining the CDR3 with reference TRBV5-1 and TRBJ1-2 gives the whole variable domain KAGVTQTPRYLIKTRGQQVTLSCSPISGHRSVSWYQQTPGQGLQFLFEYFSETQRNKGNFPGRFSGRQFSNSRSEMNVSTLELGDSALYLCASSLAVRYGYTFGSGTRLTVV.

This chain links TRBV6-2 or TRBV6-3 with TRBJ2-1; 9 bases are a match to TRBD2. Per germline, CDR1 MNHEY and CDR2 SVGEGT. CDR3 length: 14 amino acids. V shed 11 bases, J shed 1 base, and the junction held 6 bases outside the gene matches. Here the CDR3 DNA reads TGTGCCGTCAGGCGGGGGGGATCCTACAATGAGCAGTTCTTC. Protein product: CAVRRGGSYNEQFF.

CDR3 residues: CASSSFQGNNEQFF. Here the CDR3 DNA reads TGTGCCAGCAGCTCGTTTCAGGGGAACAATGAGCAGTTCTTC. V usage is TRBV7-6 and J usage is TRBJ2-1, with a weak D call TRBD1 (6 bases). The V end was cut by 4 bases, the J end by 5 bases, with 12 bases between. This CDR3 comprises 14 residues. Per the germline V gene, CDR1 is SGHVS and CDR2 is FNYEAQ.

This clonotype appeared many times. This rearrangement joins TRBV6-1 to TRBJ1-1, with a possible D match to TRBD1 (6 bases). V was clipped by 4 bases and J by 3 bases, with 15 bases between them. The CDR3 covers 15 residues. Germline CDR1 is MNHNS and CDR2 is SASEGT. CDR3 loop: CASSGRGGVDTEAFF. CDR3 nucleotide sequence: TGTGCCAGCAGTGGCCGAGGGGGTGTGGACACTGAAGCTTTCTTT.

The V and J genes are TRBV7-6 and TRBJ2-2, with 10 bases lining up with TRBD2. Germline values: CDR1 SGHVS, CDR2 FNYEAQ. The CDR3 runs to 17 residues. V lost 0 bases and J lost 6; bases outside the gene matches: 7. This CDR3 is CASSLASSGRGAGELFF. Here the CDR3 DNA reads TGTGCCAGCAGCTTAGCTTCTAGCGGGAGAGGGGCCGGGGAGCTGTTTTTT.

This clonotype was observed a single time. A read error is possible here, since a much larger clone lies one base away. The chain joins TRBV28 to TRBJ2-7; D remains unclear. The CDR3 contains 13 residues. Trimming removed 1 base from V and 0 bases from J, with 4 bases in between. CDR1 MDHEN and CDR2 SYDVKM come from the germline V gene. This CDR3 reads CASSLFVSYEQYF. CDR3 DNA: TGTGCCAGCAGTTTATTCGTCTCCTACGAGCAGTACTTC.